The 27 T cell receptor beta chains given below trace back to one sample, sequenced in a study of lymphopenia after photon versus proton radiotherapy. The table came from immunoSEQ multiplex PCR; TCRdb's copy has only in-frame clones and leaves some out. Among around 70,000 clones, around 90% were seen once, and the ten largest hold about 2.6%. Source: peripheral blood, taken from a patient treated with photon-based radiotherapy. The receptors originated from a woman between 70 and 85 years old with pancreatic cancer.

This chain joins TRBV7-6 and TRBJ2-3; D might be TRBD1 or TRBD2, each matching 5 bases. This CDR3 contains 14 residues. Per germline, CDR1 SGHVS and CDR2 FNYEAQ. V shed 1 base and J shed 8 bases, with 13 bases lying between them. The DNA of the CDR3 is TGTGCCAGCAGCTTAGGTGGGACCCCGGGTACGCAGTATTTT. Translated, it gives CASSLGGTPGTQYF.

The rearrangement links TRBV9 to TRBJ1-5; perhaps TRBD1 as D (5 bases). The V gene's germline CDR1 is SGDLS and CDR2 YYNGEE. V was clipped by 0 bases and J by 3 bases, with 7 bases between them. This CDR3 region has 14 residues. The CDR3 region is CASSVDGANQPQHF. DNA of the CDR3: TGTGCCAGCAGCGTAGACGGGGCCAATCAGCCCCAGCATTTT.

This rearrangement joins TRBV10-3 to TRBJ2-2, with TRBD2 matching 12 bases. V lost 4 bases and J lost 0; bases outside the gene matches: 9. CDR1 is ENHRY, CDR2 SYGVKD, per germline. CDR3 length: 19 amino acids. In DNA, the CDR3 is TGTGCCATCAGTGGCCCGACTAGCGGGAGAGACGCGAACACCGGGGAGCTGTTTTTT. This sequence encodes CAISGPTSGRDANTGELFF.

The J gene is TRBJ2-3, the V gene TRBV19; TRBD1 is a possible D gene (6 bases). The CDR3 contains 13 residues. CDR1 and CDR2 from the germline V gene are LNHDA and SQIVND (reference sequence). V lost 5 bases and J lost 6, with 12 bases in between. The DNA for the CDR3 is TGTGCCAGTAGTGCCCAGGGGCGGGATACGCAGTATTTT. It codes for CASSAQGRDTQYF. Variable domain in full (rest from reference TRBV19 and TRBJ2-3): DGGITQSPKYLFRKEGQNVTLSCEQNLNHDAMYWYRQDPGQGLRLIYYSQIVNDFQKGDIAEGYSVSREKKESFPLTVTSAQKNPTAFYLCASSAQGRDTQYFGPGTRLTVL.

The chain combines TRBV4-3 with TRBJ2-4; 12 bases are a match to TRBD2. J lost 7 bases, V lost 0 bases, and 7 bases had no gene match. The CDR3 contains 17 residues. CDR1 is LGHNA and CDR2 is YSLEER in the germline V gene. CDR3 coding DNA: TGCGCCAGCAGCCAAGAACCTAGCGGGAGGGTCGGGAACATTCAGTACTTC. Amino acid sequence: CASSQEPSGRVGNIQYF.

DNA of the CDR3: TGTGCCAGTAGTATTATGCAGGGGCGTTGGGACACTGAAGCTTTCTTT. This encodes CASSIMQGRWDTEAFF. The chain is built from TRBV19 and TRBJ1-1; D is perhaps TRBD1 (6 bases). Trimming took 3 bases from V and 3 from J, leaving 17 bases between them. Germline CDR1 and CDR2: LNHDA and SQIVND (reference sequence). The CDR3 length is 16 residues.

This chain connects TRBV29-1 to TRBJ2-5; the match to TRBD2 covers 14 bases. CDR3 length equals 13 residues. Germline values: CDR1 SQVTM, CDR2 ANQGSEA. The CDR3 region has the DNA TGCACCGGACTAGCGGGAGGTGGGGAGACCCAGTACTTC. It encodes CTGLAGGGETQYF.

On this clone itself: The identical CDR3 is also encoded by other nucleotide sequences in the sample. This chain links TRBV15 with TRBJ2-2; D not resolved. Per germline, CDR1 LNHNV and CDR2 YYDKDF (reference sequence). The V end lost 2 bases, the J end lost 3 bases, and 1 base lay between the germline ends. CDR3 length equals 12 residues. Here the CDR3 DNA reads TGTGCCACCAGCAGATACACCGGGGAGCTGTTTTTT. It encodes CATSRYTGELFF.

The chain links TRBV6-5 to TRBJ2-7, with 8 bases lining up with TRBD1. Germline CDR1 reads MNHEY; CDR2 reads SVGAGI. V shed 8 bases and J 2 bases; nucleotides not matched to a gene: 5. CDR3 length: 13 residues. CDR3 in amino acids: CASGQGNPYEQYF. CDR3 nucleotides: TGTGCCAGCGGACAGGGAAACCCCTACGAGCAGTACTTC.

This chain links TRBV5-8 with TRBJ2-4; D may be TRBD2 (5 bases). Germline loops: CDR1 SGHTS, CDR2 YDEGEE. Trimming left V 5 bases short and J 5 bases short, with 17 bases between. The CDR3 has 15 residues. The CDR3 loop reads CASSRAIISENIQYF. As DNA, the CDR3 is TGTGCCAGCAGTAGGGCCATCATTAGCGAAAACATTCAGTACTTC. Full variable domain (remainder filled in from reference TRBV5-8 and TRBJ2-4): EAGVTQSPTHLIKTRGQQATLRCSPISGHTSVYWYQQALGLGLQFLLWYDEGEERNRGNFPPRFSGRQFPNYSSELNVNALELEDSALYLCASSRAIISENIQYFGAGTRLSVL.

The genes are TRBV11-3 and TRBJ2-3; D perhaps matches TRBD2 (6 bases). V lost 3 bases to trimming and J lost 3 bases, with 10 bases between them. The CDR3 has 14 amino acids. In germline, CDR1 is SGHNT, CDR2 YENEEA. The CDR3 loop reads CASSLSGVTDTQYF. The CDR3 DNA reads TGTGCCAGCAGCTTGTCGGGAGTGACAGATACGCAGTATTTT.

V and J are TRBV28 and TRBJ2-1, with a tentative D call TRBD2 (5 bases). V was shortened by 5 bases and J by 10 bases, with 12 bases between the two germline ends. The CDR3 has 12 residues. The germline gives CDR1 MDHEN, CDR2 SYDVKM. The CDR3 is CASSHAGVEQFF. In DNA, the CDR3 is TGTGCCAGCAGTCATGCCGGGGTCGAGCAGTTCTTC.

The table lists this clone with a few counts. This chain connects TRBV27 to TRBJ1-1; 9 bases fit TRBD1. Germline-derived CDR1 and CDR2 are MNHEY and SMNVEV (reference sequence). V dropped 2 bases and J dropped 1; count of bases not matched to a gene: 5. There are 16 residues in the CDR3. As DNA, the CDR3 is TGTGCCAGCAGTTTAGGGACAGGGATGGGGAACACTGAAGCTTTCTTT. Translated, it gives CASSLGTGMGNTEAFF.

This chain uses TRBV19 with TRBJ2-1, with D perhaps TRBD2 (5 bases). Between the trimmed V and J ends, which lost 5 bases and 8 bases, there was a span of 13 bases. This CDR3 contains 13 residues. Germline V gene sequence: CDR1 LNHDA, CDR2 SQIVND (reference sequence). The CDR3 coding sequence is TGTGCCAGTAGTTTCCGGGGTACGGATGAGCAGTTCTTC. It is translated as CASSFRGTDEQFF.

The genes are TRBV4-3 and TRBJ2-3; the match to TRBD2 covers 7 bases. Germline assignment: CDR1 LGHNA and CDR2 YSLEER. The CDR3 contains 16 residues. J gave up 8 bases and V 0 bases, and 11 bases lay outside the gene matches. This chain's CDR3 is CASSQDRGPGGSTQYF. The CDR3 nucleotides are TGCGCCAGCAGCCAAGATCGAGGACCTGGCGGGAGTACGCAGTATTTT.

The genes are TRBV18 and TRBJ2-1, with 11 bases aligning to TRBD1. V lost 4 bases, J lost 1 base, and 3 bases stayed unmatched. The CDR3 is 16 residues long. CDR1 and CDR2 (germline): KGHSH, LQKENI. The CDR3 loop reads CASSRDRGGSYNEQFF. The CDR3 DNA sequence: TGTGCCAGCTCACGGGACAGGGGGGGGTCCTACAATGAGCAGTTCTTC.

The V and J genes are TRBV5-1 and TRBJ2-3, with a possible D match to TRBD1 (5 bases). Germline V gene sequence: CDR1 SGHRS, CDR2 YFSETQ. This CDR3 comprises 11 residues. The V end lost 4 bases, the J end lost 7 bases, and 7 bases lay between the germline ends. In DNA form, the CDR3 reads TGCGCCAGCAGCCAGGACAATACGCAGTATTTT. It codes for CASSQDNTQYF.

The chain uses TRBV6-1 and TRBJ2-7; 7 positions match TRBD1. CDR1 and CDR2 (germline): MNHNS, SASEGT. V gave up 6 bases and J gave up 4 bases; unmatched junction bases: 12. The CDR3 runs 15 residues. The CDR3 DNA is TGTGCCAGCAGAGACAGGGATGTTAGGGCATACGAGCAGTACTTC. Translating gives CASRDRDVRAYEQYF.

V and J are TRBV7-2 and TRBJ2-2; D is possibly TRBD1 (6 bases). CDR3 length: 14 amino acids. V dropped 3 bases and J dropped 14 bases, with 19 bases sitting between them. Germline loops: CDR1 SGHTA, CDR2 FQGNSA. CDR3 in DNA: TGTGCCAGCAGCTTTTTTCGGGCGGACAGAAACCTGTTTTTT. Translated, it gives CASSFFRADRNLFF.

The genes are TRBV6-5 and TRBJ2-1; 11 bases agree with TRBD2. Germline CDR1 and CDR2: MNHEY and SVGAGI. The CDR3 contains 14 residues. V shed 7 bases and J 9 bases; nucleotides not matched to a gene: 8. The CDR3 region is CASTIAGGYREQFF. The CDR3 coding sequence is TGTGCCAGCACCATAGCGGGAGGGTACCGTGAGCAGTTCTTC.

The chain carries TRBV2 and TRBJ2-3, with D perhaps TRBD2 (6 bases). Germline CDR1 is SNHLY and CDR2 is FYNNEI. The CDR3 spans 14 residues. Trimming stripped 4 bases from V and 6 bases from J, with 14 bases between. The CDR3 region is CASSVGLGGDTQYF. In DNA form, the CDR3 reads TGTGCCAGCAGTGTGGGGCTAGGAGGGGATACGCAGTATTTT.

CDR3 nucleotide sequence: TGCAGCGTTGAGGAAACAGGTAGCACAGATACGCAGTATTTT. Its protein product is CSVEETGSTDTQYF. The chain links TRBV29-1 to TRBJ2-3; D perhaps matches TRBD1 (5 bases). V dropped 3 bases and J dropped 0 bases, with 10 bases sitting between them. Per germline, CDR1 SQVTM and CDR2 ANQGSEA. The CDR3 covers 14 residues.

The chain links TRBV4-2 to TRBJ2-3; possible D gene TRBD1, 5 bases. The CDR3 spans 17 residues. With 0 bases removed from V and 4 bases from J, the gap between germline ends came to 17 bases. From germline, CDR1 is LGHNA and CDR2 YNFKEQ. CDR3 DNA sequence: TGTGCCAGCAGCCAAGAATTTGGGGCCCCGGACGCAGATACGCAGTATTTT. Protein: CASSQEFGAPDADTQYF.

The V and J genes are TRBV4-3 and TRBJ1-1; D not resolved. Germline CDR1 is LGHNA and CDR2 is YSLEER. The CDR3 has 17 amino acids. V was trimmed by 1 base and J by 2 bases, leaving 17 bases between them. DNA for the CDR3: TGCGCCAGCAGCCAAGTACAGCGGTCGTGGGGAAACACTGAAGCTTTCTTT. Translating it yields CASSQVQRSWGNTEAFF.

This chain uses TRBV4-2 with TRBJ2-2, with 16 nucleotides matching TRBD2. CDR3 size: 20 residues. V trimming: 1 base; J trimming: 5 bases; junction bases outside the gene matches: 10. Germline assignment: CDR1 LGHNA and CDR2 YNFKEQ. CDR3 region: CASSQGPGTSGRAGTGELFF. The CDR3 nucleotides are TGTGCCAGCAGCCAAGGACCCGGGACTAGCGGGAGGGCGGGTACCGGGGAGCTGTTTTTT.

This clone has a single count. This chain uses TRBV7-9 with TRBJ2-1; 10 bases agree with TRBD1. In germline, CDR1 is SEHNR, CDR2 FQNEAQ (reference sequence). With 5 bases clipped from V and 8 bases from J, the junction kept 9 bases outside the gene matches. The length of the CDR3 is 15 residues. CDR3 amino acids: CASSQPGQGPYEQFF. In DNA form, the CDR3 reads TGTGCCAGCAGCCAACCGGGACAGGGGCCCTATGAGCAGTTCTTC. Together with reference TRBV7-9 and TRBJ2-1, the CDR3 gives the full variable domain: DTGVSQNPRHKITKRGQNVTFRCDPISEHNRLYWYRQTLGQGPEFLTYFQNEAQLEKSRLLSDRFSAERPKGSFSTLEIQRTEQGDSAMYLCASSQPGQGPYEQFFGPGTRLTVL.

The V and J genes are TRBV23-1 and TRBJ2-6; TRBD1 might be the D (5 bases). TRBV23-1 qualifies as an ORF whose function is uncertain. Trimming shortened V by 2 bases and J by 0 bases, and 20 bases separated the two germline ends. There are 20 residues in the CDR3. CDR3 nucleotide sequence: TGCGCCAGCAGTCAACCCAAGACAGCAATAAAATCCTCTGGGGCCAACGTCCTGACTTTC. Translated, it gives CASSQPKTAIKSSGANVLTF.